This T cell receptor beta chain was sequenced in a study of cytomegalovirus exposure and HLA in healthy donors. Here immunoSEQ multiplex PCR was the method, and the copy in TCRdb shows in-frame clones only, minus some. The profile covers more than 200,000 clones, with less than 95% appearing a single time and approximately 3% taken by the ten largest. The CDR3 loop spans 20 amino acids. This clone came up once. V is TRBV12-2 and J is TRBJ2-7; the table names TRBD2, a call not compared with the DNA. TRBV12-2 is a pseudogene segment. The sequence derives from a woman in her twenties or thirties in good health and CMV-seronegative. Sequencing used PBMCs. The CDR3 bases are TGTGCAAGTCGCTTAGGATCGGGTGGGACTAGCGGGAGAACAATCCACGAGCAGTACTTC. Protein product: CASRLGSGGTSGRTIHEQYF.